This TCR beta chain was recovered during a study of blood T cell repertoires in COVID-19. Across the study: Specimens from acute and convalescent COVID-19 originated in the United States, Italy and Spain. Sources were T cells, B-cell-depleted T cells, or PBMCs; the material itself was cDNA or gDNA.

In germline, CDR1 is SQVTM, CDR2 ANQGSEA. V dropped 4 bases and J dropped 4 bases, with 19 bases sitting between them. The CDR3 is made up of 15 amino acids. Per the study methods: Estimation of nucleated cell counts was performed using reference gene primer amplification. The assay was immunoSEQ multiplex PCR, and TCRdb's table has in-frame clones only and misses some. The V and J calls and clone size come from that table; D and trimming were worked out from the DNA. The table includes more than 85,000 clones, 75% to 80% detected once. The sample comprised peripheral blood. The chain is built from TRBV29-1 and TRBJ1-1; D call uncertain. The receptor was derived from a woman of 80 years or more with active or convalescent COVID-19. The CDR3 DNA reads TGCAGCGTTGGTGCAATCAGGAATGTGGGCACTGAAGCTTTCTTT. This sequence encodes CSVGAIRNVGTEAFF.